This T cell receptor (beta chain) was captured by sequencing in a study of siplizumab effects on memory and regulatory T cells. Study findings and constraints: Greater diversity than memory cells seemed evident in naive T cells, which also appeared to be major alloresponse contributors. Mappable alloreactive CD4+ clones averaged around 74% Treg-derived with siplizumab versus under 30% in controls.

Sequenced by immunoSEQ multiplex PCR; TCRdb stores in-frame clones only, minus some. The data hold about 100,000 clones, with around 92% observed a single time. This clone was seen only once. Its antigen is unknown. V was pared by 2 bases and J by 4 bases, with 5 bases of the junction left unmatched. From germline, CDR1 is SGHAT and CDR2 FQNNGV. This CDR3 contains 14 residues. This rearrangement joins TRBV11-2 to TRBJ2-7, with 7 bases that match TRBD2. This clonotype was sampled from a human donor in good health. Some clones in this sample may be carry-over from other donors' samples. Specimen: CD4+ T cells sorted from blood. DNA for the CDR3: TGTGCCAGCAGCTTAACCGGGACTACGTACGAGCAGTACTTC. Encoded protein: CASSLTGTTYEQYF.